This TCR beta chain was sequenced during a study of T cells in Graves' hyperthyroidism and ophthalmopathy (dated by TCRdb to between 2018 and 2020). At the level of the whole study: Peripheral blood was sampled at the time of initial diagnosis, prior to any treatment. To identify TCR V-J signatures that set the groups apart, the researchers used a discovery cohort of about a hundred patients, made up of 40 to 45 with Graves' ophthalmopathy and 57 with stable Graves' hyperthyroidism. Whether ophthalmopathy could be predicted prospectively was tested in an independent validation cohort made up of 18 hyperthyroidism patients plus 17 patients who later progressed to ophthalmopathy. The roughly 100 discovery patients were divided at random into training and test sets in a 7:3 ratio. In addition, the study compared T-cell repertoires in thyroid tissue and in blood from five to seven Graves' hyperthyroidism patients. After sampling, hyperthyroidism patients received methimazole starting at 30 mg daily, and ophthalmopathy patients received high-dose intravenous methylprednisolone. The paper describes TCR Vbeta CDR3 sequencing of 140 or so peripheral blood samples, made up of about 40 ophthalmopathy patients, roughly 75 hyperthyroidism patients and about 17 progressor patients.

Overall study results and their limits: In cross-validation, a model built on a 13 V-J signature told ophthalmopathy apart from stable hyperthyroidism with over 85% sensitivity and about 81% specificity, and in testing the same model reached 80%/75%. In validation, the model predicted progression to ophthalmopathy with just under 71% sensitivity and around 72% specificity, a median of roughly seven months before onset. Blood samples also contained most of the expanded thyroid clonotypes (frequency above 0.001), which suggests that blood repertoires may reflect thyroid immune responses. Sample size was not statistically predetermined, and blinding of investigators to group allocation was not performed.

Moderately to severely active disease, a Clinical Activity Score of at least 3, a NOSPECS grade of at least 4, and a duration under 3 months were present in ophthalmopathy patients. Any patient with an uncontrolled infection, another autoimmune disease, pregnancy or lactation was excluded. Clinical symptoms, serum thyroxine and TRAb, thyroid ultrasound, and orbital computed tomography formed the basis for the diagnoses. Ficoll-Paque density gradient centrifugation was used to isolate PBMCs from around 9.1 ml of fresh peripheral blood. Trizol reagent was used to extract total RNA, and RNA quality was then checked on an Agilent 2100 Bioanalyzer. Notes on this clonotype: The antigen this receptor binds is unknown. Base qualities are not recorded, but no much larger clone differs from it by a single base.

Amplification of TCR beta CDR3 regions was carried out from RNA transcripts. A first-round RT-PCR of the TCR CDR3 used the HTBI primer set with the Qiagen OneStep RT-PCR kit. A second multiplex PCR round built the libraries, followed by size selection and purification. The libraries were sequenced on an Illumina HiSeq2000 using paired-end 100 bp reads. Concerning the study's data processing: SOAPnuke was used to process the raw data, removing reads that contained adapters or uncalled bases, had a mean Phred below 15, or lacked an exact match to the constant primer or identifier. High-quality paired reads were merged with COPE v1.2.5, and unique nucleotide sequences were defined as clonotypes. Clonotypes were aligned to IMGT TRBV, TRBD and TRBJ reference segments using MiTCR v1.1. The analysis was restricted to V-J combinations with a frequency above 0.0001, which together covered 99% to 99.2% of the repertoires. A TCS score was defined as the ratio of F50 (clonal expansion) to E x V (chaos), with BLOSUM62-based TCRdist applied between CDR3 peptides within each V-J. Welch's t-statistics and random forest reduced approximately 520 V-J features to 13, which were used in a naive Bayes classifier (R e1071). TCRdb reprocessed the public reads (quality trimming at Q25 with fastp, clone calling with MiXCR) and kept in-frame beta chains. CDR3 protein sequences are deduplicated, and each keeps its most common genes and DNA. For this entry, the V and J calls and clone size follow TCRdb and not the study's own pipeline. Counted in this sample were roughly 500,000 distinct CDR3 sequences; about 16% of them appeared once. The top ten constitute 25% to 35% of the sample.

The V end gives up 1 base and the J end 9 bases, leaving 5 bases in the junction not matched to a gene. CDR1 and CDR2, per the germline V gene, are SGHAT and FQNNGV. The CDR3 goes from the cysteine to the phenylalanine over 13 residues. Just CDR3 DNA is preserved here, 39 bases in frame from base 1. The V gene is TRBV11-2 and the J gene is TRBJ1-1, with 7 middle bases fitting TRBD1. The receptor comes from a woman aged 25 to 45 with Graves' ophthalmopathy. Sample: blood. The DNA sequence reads TGTGCCAGCAGCTTAGGAAGACAGGGAAAAGCTTTCTTT. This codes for CASSLGRQGKAFF.